This T cell receptor (beta chain) was recovered during a study of identical twins. Notes on the study in general: Cord blood beta clonotypes present at high abundance carried fewer insertions; no such pattern appeared in memory repertoires. Modeled out-of-frame TCR alpha sharing in monozygotic twins fell below observed levels. Low generation probability was overrepresented in out-of-frame alpha sequences shared by twins.

CDR1 and CDR2 (germline): MDHEN, SYDVKM. Trimming at V came to 5 bases and at J to 0 bases, leaving 7 bases not matched to a gene. The CDR3 spans 16 residues. TCRdb redid the calling of the 5' RACE reads with MiXCR, one entry per CDR3 protein. The table has a few hundred thousand distinct CDR3 sequences, approximately 11% seen once. Comments on this clonotype: Antigen: not known.

The same specimen was also included in a second study, on yellow fever vaccine responses in identical twins.

Specimen: memory (CD45RO+) T cells sorted from blood. The source of this sequence is a woman aged 18 to 35 in good health. The chain joins TRBV28 to TRBJ1-1; TRBD1 aligns across 9 bases. CDR3 region: CASSTPGQGLNTEAFF. The CDR3 nucleotides are TGTGCCAGCAGTACCCCGGGACAGGGCTTGAACACTGAAGCTTTCTTT. Looking up the rest from reference TRBV28 and TRBJ1-1 gives the full variable domain: DVKVTQSSRYLVKRTGEKVFLECVQDMDHENMFWYRQDPGLGLRLIYFSYDVKMKEKGDIPEGYSVSREKKERFSLILESASTNQTSMYLCASSTPGQGLNTEAFFGQGTRLTVV.